This T cell receptor (beta chain) was observed in a study of blood T cell repertoires in COVID-19. About the study: The cDNA or gDNA used as material had been derived from T cells, B-cell-depleted T cells, or PBMCs.

Per the study methods: Nucleated cell number was recorded as an estimate derived from reference gene primer amplification. This table comes from immunoSEQ multiplex PCR, and its TCRdb copy is limited to in-frame clones, with some not included. The V and J calls and the clone size are those of that table, but D and trimming were determined from the DNA. This table has 90,000 to 150,000 clones, 85% to 90% appearing once. CDR1 MGHDK and CDR2 SYGVNS come from the germline V gene. The germline V and J ends were trimmed by 5 bases and 7 bases, with 14 bases remaining between them. The CDR3 consists of 13 residues.

The chain is built from TRBV25-1 and TRBJ1-1; no firm D call. Sequencing was done on a sample of peripheral blood. This receptor was taken from a man in his sixties with acute or convalescent COVID-19. The CDR3 loop reads CASSPGGRLEAFF. CDR3 nucleotide sequence: TGTGCCAGCAGTCCCGGAGGCAGACTTGAAGCTTTCTTT.